Following are 5 T cell receptor beta chains from one sample sequenced in a study of blood T cell repertoires in COVID-19. Clones were sequenced by immunoSEQ multiplex PCR, and TCRdb holds only the in-frame ones, with some missing. The table records 250,000 to 300,000 clones, roughly nine tenths of them present only once. The sequencing sample was made of peripheral blood. These receptors came from a woman aged 25 to 39 with COVID-19, enrolled during active disease.

The rearrangement links TRBV27 to TRBJ2-7; 8 nucleotides align to TRBD1. CDR1 MNHEY and CDR2 SMNVEV come from the germline V gene (reference sequence). The CDR3 has 15 residues. V lost 5 bases to trimming and J lost 2 bases; unmatched junction nucleotides: 8. The CDR3 sequence is CASSVRGTGTYEQYF. CDR3 DNA sequence: TGTGCCAGCAGTGTCCGAGGGACAGGTACCTACGAGCAGTACTTC.

CDR3 region: CASRLGTGGYGYTF. CDR3 nucleotides: TGTGCCAGCAGACTCGGGACAGGGGGTTATGGCTACACCTTC. V is TRBV28 and J is TRBJ1-2; 11 bases are a match to TRBD1. The CDR3 totals 14 residues. The germline gives CDR1 MDHEN, CDR2 SYDVKM. Trimming cost V 6 bases and J 5 bases; bases outside gene matches: 5.

The chain carries TRBV19 and TRBJ1-2, with 8 bases lining up with TRBD1. The junction had 11 bases not matched to a gene; V was cut back by 8 bases and J by 6 bases. This CDR3 region has 14 residues. Germline lookup yields CDR1 LNHDA and CDR2 SQIVND (reference sequence). DNA for the CDR3: TGTGCCAGTGGACAGGGTAATTCTCTTGATGGCTACACCTTC. Translation: CASGQGNSLDGYTF.

This clone came up a few times. The chain couples TRBV19 to TRBJ1-5, with 9 positions matching TRBD1. J lost 6 bases, V lost 7 bases, and 10 bases had no gene match. Germline CDR1 and CDR2: LNHDA and SQIVND (reference sequence). The CDR3 has 15 residues. The CDR3 protein is CASNDRTGAGQPQHF. The CDR3 DNA reads as TGTGCCAGTAACGATCGGACAGGGGCAGGTCAGCCCCAGCATTTT.

The J gene is TRBJ2-7, the V gene TRBV4-1; D uncertain. Trimming removed 5 bases at V and 2 bases at J, with 13 bases between. The CDR3 is made up of 14 amino acids. Germline V gives CDR1 MGHRA, CDR2 YSYEKL. As DNA, the CDR3 is TGCGCCAGCAGCACCCAGGATCCCCCCTACGAGCAGTACTTC. The encoded protein is CASSTQDPPYEQYF.